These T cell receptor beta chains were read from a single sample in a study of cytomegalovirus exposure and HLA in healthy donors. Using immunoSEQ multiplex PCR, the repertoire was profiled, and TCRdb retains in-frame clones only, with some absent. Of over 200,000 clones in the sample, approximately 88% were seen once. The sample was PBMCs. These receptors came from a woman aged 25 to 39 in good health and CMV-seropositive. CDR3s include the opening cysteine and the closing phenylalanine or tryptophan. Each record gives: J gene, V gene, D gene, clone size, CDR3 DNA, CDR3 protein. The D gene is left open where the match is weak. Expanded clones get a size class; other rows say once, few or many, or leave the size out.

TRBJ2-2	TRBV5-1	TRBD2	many	TGCGCCAGCAGCACGGCGACTAGCCGGAACACCGGGGAGCTGTTTTTT	CASSTATSRNTGELFF
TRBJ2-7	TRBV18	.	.	TGTGCCAGCTCAACGGGAAATACCCGGGAGCAGTACTTC	CASSTGNTREQYF
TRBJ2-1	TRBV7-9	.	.	TGTGCCAGCAGCTTTCCCAAGGGCGCCTACAATGAGCAGTTCTTC	CASSFPKGAYNEQFF
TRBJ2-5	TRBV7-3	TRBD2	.	TGTGCCAGCAGCTTAATGGGAGGGCCCCAGGAGACCCAGTACTTC	CASSLMGGPQETQYF
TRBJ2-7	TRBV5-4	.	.	TGTGCCAGCAGCTTCGGCAGGGCCTACGAGCAGTACTTC	CASSFGRAYEQYF
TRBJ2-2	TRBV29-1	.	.	TGCAGCTCTGGGTCCCCCGGGGAGCTGTTTTTT	CSSGSPGELFF
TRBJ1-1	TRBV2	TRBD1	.	TGTGCCAGCAGAAGGACAGGGAGGACTGAAGCTTTCTTT	CASRRTGRTEAFF
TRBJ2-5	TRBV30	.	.	TGTGCCTGGGGTCTTTATCGGGGCGGCGAGACCCAGTACTTC	CAWGLYRGGETQYF
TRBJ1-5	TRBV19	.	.	TGTGCCAGTAGTAGGGGGACTGCGGAGAATCAGCCCCAGCATTTT	CASSRGTAENQPQHF
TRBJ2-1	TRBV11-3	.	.	TGTGCCAGCAGGAGGACTTTCTCCAATGAGCAGTTCTTC	CASRRTFSNEQFF
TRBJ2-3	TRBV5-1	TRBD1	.	TGCGCCAGCAGCTTGGGGACAGGGGCAGATACGCAGTATTTT	CASSLGTGADTQYF
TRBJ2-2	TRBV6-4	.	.	TGTGCCAGCAGTGAAGAGGGATCAGCCTCCACCGGGGAGCTGTTTTTT	CASSEEGSASTGELFF
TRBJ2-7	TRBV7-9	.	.	TGTGCCAGCAGCTTAGCCCCTTACTACGAGCAGTACTTC	CASSLAPYYEQYF
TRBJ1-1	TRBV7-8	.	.	TGTGCCAGCAGCTCCCAACAAAACAGGGTGTCCACTGAAGCTTTCTTT	CASSSQQNRVSTEAFF
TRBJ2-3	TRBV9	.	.	TGTGCCAGCAGCGCCGACGGGTGGGCCCCAGATACGCAGTATTTT	CASSADGWAPDTQYF
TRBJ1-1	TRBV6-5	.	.	TGTGCCAGCAGTTACGGGTCCGCGGGGAACACTGAAGCTTTCTTT	CASSYGSAGNTEAFF